This T cell receptor (beta chain) comes out of a study of control samples from healthy donors and cancer patients. CDR1 is LNHDA and CDR2 is SQIVND in the germline V gene (reference sequence). V shed 1 base, J shed 7 bases, and the junction held 7 bases outside the gene matches. This CDR3 spans 15 amino acids. Data came from immunoSEQ multiplex PCR; TCRdb stores just in-frame clones and leaves some out. The data show 150,000 to 200,000 clones, 88% seen once. Sequences were obtained from blood. This chain connects TRBV19 to TRBJ2-1, with 7 bases lining up with TRBD1. The clonotype comes from a man aged 18-30 years in good health. The CDR3 DNA sequence: TGTGCCAGTAGTATAGCCCCGACAGGGTTGAATGAGCAGTTCTTC. This sequence encodes CASSIAPTGLNEQFF.